A selection of T cell receptor beta chains follows, all from one sample in a study of blood T cell repertoires in COVID-19. This table comes from immunoSEQ multiplex PCR, and its TCRdb copy is limited to in-frame clones, with some not included. The sample carries tens of thousands of clones, roughly 86% recorded once. Sequencing was carried out using peripheral blood. These receptors originate from a human donor with acute or convalescent COVID-19. The donor label of this sample is uncertain. The CDR3 runs from the conserved cysteine through the conserved F or W. The order of the fields is V gene, J gene, D gene, clone size, CDR3 DNA, CDR3 protein. A D gene is named only where the DNA matches it firmly. Clone sizes are given selectively: once, few, many, or a class where the clone is expanded.

v_gene: TRBV27
j_gene: TRBJ1-2
d_gene: TRBD1
abundance: .
CDR3nt: TGTGCCAGCAGTCCGGGACAGGGAGCTAACTATGGCTACACCTTC
CDR3aa: CASSPGQGANYGYTF

v_gene: TRBV28
j_gene: TRBJ1-4
d_gene: .
abundance: .
CDR3nt: TGTGCTAGCAGTTCCCTTAATGAAAAACTGTTTTTT
CDR3aa: CASSSLNEKLFF

v_gene: TRBV11-3
j_gene: TRBJ2-2
d_gene: .
abundance: .
CDR3nt: TGTGCCAGCAGCCTCAGGGGGACTAGTGGCACCGGGGAGCTGTTTTTT
CDR3aa: CASSLRGTSGTGELFF

v_gene: TRBV19
j_gene: TRBJ1-2
d_gene: TRBD1
abundance: .
CDR3nt: TGTGCCAGTAGTATCCCGGACAGGGGGTTCCGGGGGGGCTACACCTTC
CDR3aa: CASSIPDRGFRGGYTF

v_gene: TRBV6-5
j_gene: TRBJ2-5
d_gene: .
abundance: .
CDR3nt: TGTGCCAGCCTAGGTGGTAACCAAGAGACCCAGTACTTC
CDR3aa: CASLGGNQETQYF

v_gene: TRBV28
j_gene: TRBJ1-2
d_gene: TRBD1
abundance: .
CDR3nt: TGTGCCAGCAGTGAGGGACAGGCCGACTATGGCTACACCTTC
CDR3aa: CASSEGQADYGYTF

v_gene: TRBV7-9
j_gene: TRBJ1-2
d_gene: TRBD1
abundance: .
CDR3nt: TGTGCCAGCAGCTTACAGGGACAGGCAATTTCCTATGGCTACACCTTC
CDR3aa: CASSLQGQAISYGYTF

v_gene: TRBV5-4
j_gene: TRBJ1-1
d_gene: .
abundance: .
CDR3nt: TGTGCCAGCAGCTTGGCGGGGGGCGGCACTGAAGCTTTCTTT
CDR3aa: CASSLAGGGTEAFF

v_gene: TRBV4-3
j_gene: TRBJ1-1
d_gene: .
abundance: .
CDR3nt: TGCGCCAGCAGCCAAGATAACGACAGATTGAACACTGAAGCTTTCTTT
CDR3aa: CASSQDNDRLNTEAFF

v_gene: TRBV9
j_gene: TRBJ1-3
d_gene: .
abundance: .
CDR3nt: TGTGCCAGCAGCCCGCGGTCGGGAAACACCATATATTTT
CDR3aa: CASSPRSGNTIYF

v_gene: TRBV19
j_gene: TRBJ2-1
d_gene: TRBD1
abundance: .
CDR3nt: TGTGCCAGTAGTACGGACAGGGGAACCTACAATGAGCAGTTCTTC
CDR3aa: CASSTDRGTYNEQFF

v_gene: TRBV28
j_gene: TRBJ2-3
d_gene: TRBD2
abundance: .
CDR3nt: TGTGCCAGCACCCCAGGGACTAGCGGGGGCACAGATACGCAGTATTTT
CDR3aa: CASTPGTSGGTDTQYF

v_gene: TRBV3-1/TRBV3-2
j_gene: TRBJ1-1
d_gene: .
abundance: .
CDR3nt: TGTGCCAGCAGCCGCTGGCAGGGGAGCACTGAAGCTTTCTTT
CDR3aa: CASSRWQGSTEAFF

v_gene: TRBV28
j_gene: TRBJ2-5
d_gene: .
abundance: .
CDR3nt: TGTGCCAGCAGCGGGGTGCCAGAGACCCAGTACTTC
CDR3aa: CASSGVPETQYF

v_gene: TRBV4-1
j_gene: TRBJ2-2
d_gene: .
abundance: few
CDR3nt: TGCGCCAGCCGGGTCCTCCCAACCGTGGGGGCAAGGACCGGGGAGCTGTTTTTT
CDR3aa: CASRVLPTVGARTGELFF

v_gene: TRBV29-1
j_gene: TRBJ2-6
d_gene: TRBD2
abundance: .
CDR3nt: TGCAGCGTTGAAGTGTCGGGAGGTGGGGCCAACGTCCTGACTTTC
CDR3aa: CSVEVSGGGANVLTF

v_gene: TRBV5-4
j_gene: TRBJ2-1
d_gene: TRBD2
abundance: once
CDR3nt: TGTGCCAGCAGCACCACTAGCGGGGGCAGGGCCGAGCAGTTCTTC
CDR3aa: CASSTTSGGRAEQFF

v_gene: TRBV11-3
j_gene: TRBJ1-5
d_gene: TRBD1
abundance: .
CDR3nt: TGTGCCAGCAGCTTAGTTCCGACAGGGGTGCGACCTAGCAATCAGCCCCAGCATTTT
CDR3aa: CASSLVPTGVRPSNQPQHF

v_gene: TRBV7-8
j_gene: TRBJ1-6
d_gene: TRBD1
abundance: .
CDR3nt: TGTGCCAGCAGCCAACGACAGGGTTCTAATTCACCCCTCCACTTT
CDR3aa: CASSQRQGSNSPLHF

v_gene: TRBV13
j_gene: TRBJ2-7
d_gene: TRBD1
abundance: .
CDR3nt: TGTGCCAGCAGCTCCCGGGACAGGCCTTCCTACGAGCAGTACTTC
CDR3aa: CASSSRDRPSYEQYF

v_gene: TRBV7-6
j_gene: TRBJ2-3
d_gene: .
abundance: .
CDR3nt: TGTGCCAGCAGCCTTACGGCGGGGAAGGGCCGAGATACGCAGTATTTT
CDR3aa: CASSLTAGKGRDTQYF

v_gene: TRBV12-3/TRBV12-4
j_gene: TRBJ2-2
d_gene: .
abundance: .
CDR3nt: TGTGCCAGCAGTTTACGGGAAGGCGGGGAGCTGTTTTTT
CDR3aa: CASSLREGGELFF

v_gene: TRBV3-1/TRBV3-2
j_gene: TRBJ1-4
d_gene: .
abundance: .
CDR3nt: TGTGCCAGCAGCCTACAGGGCACTAATGAAAAACTGTTTTTT
CDR3aa: CASSLQGTNEKLFF